A selection of T cell receptor beta chains follows, all from one sample in a study of identical twins. TCRdb analysed the 5' RACE reads with MiXCR anew, one entry per CDR3 protein. The table has fewer than 900,000 distinct CDR3 sequences, 15% to 20% seen once. These same data were also listed under a study on T cells expressing NK-cell markers.

The sample taken for sequencing was PBMCs. The receptors derive from a woman aged 18-35 years in good health. Both conserved end residues are part of each CDR3. D genes are given only for firm matches. Only some rows state a clone size, as once, few, many or a class for expanded clones.

V gene: TRBV20-1; D gene: -; J gene: TRBJ1-1; clone size: -; CDR3 protein: CSARAGAEAFF; CDR3 DNA: TGCAGTGCTAGAGCAGGGGCTGAAGCTTTCTTT
V gene: TRBV6-1; D gene: -; J gene: TRBJ1-1; clone size: -; CDR3 protein: CASSPPGGRLNTEAFF; CDR3 DNA: TGTGCCAGCAGTCCTCCGGGGGGGAGGTTGAACACTGAAGCTTTCTTT
V gene: TRBV7-6; D gene: -; J gene: TRBJ2-2; clone size: -; CDR3 protein: CASSLSRDGNTGELFF; CDR3 DNA: TGTGCCAGCAGCTTATCTCGGGACGGAAACACCGGGGAGCTGTTTTTT
V gene: TRBV3-1; D gene: -; J gene: TRBJ1-2; clone size: -; CDR3 protein: CASSHRFGAGSGYTF; CDR3 DNA: TGTGCCAGCAGCCACCGCTTCGGGGCCGGGTCTGGCTACACCTTC
V gene: TRBV7-2; D gene: -; J gene: TRBJ2-5; clone size: -; CDR3 protein: CASSSPVKVETQYF; CDR3 DNA: TGTGCCAGCAGCTCTCCGGTGAAAGTAGAGACCCAGTACTTC
V gene: TRBV10-3; D gene: -; J gene: TRBJ2-7; clone size: -; CDR3 protein: CAISERDYEQYF; CDR3 DNA: TGTGCCATCAGTGAGCGGGATTACGAGCAGTACTTC
V gene: TRBV7-6; D gene: -; J gene: TRBJ2-5; clone size: -; CDR3 protein: CASSPTGGDQETQYF; CDR3 DNA: TGTGCCAGCAGCCCTACCGGAGGGGACCAAGAGACCCAGTACTTC
V gene: TRBV20-1; D gene: -; J gene: TRBJ1-3; clone size: -; CDR3 protein: CSARPGTAGNTIYF; CDR3 DNA: TGCAGTGCTCGGCCGGGGACCGCGGGAAACACCATATATTTT
V gene: TRBV20-1; D gene: -; J gene: TRBJ2-5; clone size: -; CDR3 protein: CSAGRGLQETQYF; CDR3 DNA: TGCAGTGCTGGGAGAGGACTGCAAGAGACCCAGTACTTC
V gene: TRBV5-1; D gene: -; J gene: TRBJ2-1; clone size: -; CDR3 protein: CASSFSGLLEQFF; CDR3 DNA: TGCGCCAGCAGCTTCTCAGGGCTCCTGGAGCAGTTCTTC
V gene: TRBV6-5; D gene: TRBD1; J gene: TRBJ1-1; clone size: -; CDR3 protein: CASSYRDTGDTEAFF; CDR3 DNA: TGTGCCAGCAGTTACCGGGATACAGGGGACACTGAAGCTTTCTTT
V gene: TRBV28; D gene: -; J gene: TRBJ2-1; clone size: many; CDR3 protein: CASTRRVTNEQFF; CDR3 DNA: TGTGCCAGCACCCGGCGGGTGACCAATGAGCAGTTCTTC
V gene: TRBV10-3; D gene: -; J gene: TRBJ2-3; clone size: many; CDR3 protein: CAISESGDTQYF; CDR3 DNA: TGTGCCATCAGTGAGTCGGGGGATACGCAGTATTTT
V gene: TRBV20-1; D gene: -; J gene: TRBJ2-5; clone size: many; CDR3 protein: CSARDINKETQYF; CDR3 DNA: TGCAGTGCTAGAGATATTAATAAAGAGACCCAGTACTTC
V gene: TRBV5-4; D gene: -; J gene: TRBJ1-1; clone size: few; CDR3 protein: CASSRAQDTEAFF; CDR3 DNA: TGTGCCAGCAGCCGCGCCCAGGACACTGAAGCTTTCTTT
V gene: TRBV5-6; D gene: -; J gene: TRBJ2-1; clone size: -; CDR3 protein: CASSLGGITGYNEQFF; CDR3 DNA: TGTGCCAGCAGCTTGGGGGGAATTACAGGGTACAATGAGCAGTTCTTC
V gene: TRBV28; D gene: -; J gene: TRBJ2-7; clone size: -; CDR3 protein: CASSFIRDEQYF; CDR3 DNA: TGTGCCAGCAGTTTTATCAGGGACGAGCAGTACTTC
V gene: TRBV12-3/TRBV12-4; D gene: -; J gene: TRBJ1-1; clone size: -; CDR3 protein: CASSLVPDWPPEAFF; CDR3 DNA: TGTGCCAGCAGTTTAGTGCCTGATTGGCCCCCTGAAGCTTTCTTT
V gene: TRBV5-6; D gene: -; J gene: TRBJ2-5; clone size: -; CDR3 protein: CASSLQTEPQETQYF; CDR3 DNA: TGTGCCAGCAGCTTGCAGACAGAACCACAAGAGACCCAGTACTTC
V gene: TRBV6-5; D gene: -; J gene: TRBJ2-5; clone size: few; CDR3 protein: CASSFLQGLKQETQYF; CDR3 DNA: TGTGCCAGCAGTTTCCTCCAAGGACTGAAACAAGAGACCCAGTACTTC
V gene: TRBV5-1; D gene: -; J gene: TRBJ2-7; clone size: -; CDR3 protein: CASRLGFANSPYEQYF; CDR3 DNA: TGCGCCAGCAGATTGGGATTTGCGAATAGTCCCTACGAGCAGTACTTC
V gene: TRBV12-3/TRBV12-4; D gene: TRBD1; J gene: TRBJ1-5; clone size: few; CDR3 protein: CASSRLQGIGQPQHF; CDR3 DNA: TGTGCCAGCAGTCGCCTACAGGGGATAGGTCAGCCCCAGCATTTT
V gene: TRBV7-2; D gene: TRBD2; J gene: TRBJ2-5; clone size: -; CDR3 protein: CASSQGLAHQETQYF; CDR3 DNA: TGTGCCAGCAGCCAGGGACTAGCGCATCAAGAGACCCAGTACTTC
V gene: TRBV5-4; D gene: -; J gene: TRBJ1-6; clone size: -; CDR3 protein: CASSLRRGADSPLHF; CDR3 DNA: TGTGCCAGCAGCCTCCGTAGAGGGGCAGACTCACCCCTCCACTTT
V gene: TRBV10-1; D gene: -; J gene: TRBJ2-1; clone size: many; CDR3 protein: CASSARGRSEQFF; CDR3 DNA: TGCGCCAGCAGTGCGCGGGGCCGGAGTGAGCAGTTCTTC
V gene: TRBV7-9; D gene: -; J gene: TRBJ1-2; clone size: -; CDR3 protein: CASSLVSNYGYTF; CDR3 DNA: TGTGCCAGCAGCTTAGTTTCCAACTATGGCTACACCTTC
V gene: TRBV12-3/TRBV12-4; D gene: TRBD1; J gene: TRBJ2-3; clone size: many; CDR3 protein: CASSGQGRDTQYF; CDR3 DNA: TGTGCCAGCAGCGGACAGGGAAGGGATACGCAGTATTTT
V gene: TRBV12-3/TRBV12-4; D gene: TRBD1; J gene: TRBJ1-1; clone size: many; CDR3 protein: CASTVQGARTEAFF; CDR3 DNA: TGTGCCAGCACCGTACAGGGGGCGCGGACTGAAGCTTTCTTT
V gene: TRBV5-1; D gene: TRBD2; J gene: TRBJ2-2; clone size: -; CDR3 protein: CASSLLAGGRTGELFF; CDR3 DNA: TGCGCCAGCAGCTTGCTAGCGGGGGGTCGCACCGGGGAGCTGTTTTTT
V gene: TRBV10-1; D gene: TRBD2; J gene: TRBJ2-1; clone size: -; CDR3 protein: CASSESRLAGGTEQFF; CDR3 DNA: TGCGCCAGCAGTGAGTCGAGGCTAGCGGGGGGTACTGAGCAGTTCTTC
V gene: TRBV20-1; D gene: -; J gene: TRBJ2-4; clone size: -; CDR3 protein: CSAGPGTHQYF; CDR3 DNA: TGCAGTGCTGGGCCCGGGACTCACCAGTACTTC
V gene: TRBV12-3/TRBV12-4; D gene: TRBD2; J gene: TRBJ2-7; clone size: -; CDR3 protein: CASRGLADEQYF; CDR3 DNA: TGTGCCAGCAGGGGGCTAGCGGACGAGCAGTACTTC
V gene: TRBV20-1; D gene: -; J gene: TRBJ1-1; clone size: -; CDR3 protein: CSARHEEAFF; CDR3 DNA: TGCAGTGCTAGACACGAGGAAGCTTTCTTT
V gene: TRBV20-1; D gene: -; J gene: TRBJ2-7; clone size: few; CDR3 protein: CSAGLRNEQYF; CDR3 DNA: TGCAGTGCCGGACTCAGAAACGAGCAGTACTTC
V gene: TRBV19; D gene: TRBD1; J gene: TRBJ2-5; clone size: -; CDR3 protein: CASSIGTGRGETQYF; CDR3 DNA: TGTGCCAGTAGTATAGGGACAGGGCGCGGAGAGACCCAGTACTTC
V gene: TRBV11-2; D gene: TRBD2; J gene: TRBJ2-7; clone size: few; CDR3 protein: CASSTHEGLGSSYEQYF; CDR3 DNA: TGTGCCAGCAGCACCCACGAAGGACTAGGGAGCTCCTACGAGCAGTACTTC
V gene: TRBV5-1; D gene: TRBD2; J gene: TRBJ2-1; clone size: many; CDR3 protein: CASSFTGTSYNEQFF; CDR3 DNA: TGCGCCAGCAGCTTCACCGGGACTAGCTACAATGAGCAGTTCTTC
V gene: TRBV18; D gene: -; J gene: TRBJ2-3; clone size: few; CDR3 protein: CASSPEGRSTDTQYF; CDR3 DNA: TGTGCCAGCTCACCAGAAGGTAGATCCACAGATACGCAGTATTTT
V gene: TRBV12-3/TRBV12-4; D gene: TRBD2; J gene: TRBJ2-1; clone size: -; CDR3 protein: CASRIAGQSNEQFF; CDR3 DNA: TGTGCCAGCAGGATAGCGGGCCAGAGTAATGAGCAGTTCTTC
V gene: TRBV9; D gene: TRBD2; J gene: TRBJ2-1; clone size: few; CDR3 protein: CASSVKLAGVWEQFF; CDR3 DNA: TGTGCCAGCAGCGTAAAACTAGCGGGAGTTTGGGAGCAGTTCTTC
V gene: TRBV11-2; D gene: -; J gene: TRBJ1-1; clone size: -; CDR3 protein: CASSTGGPEAFF; CDR3 DNA: TGTGCCAGCAGCACGGGTGGGCCTGAAGCTTTCTTT
V gene: TRBV7-9; D gene: TRBD2; J gene: TRBJ2-1; clone size: -; CDR3 protein: CASSLARLAPYNEQFF; CDR3 DNA: TGTGCCAGCAGCTTAGCAAGACTAGCGCCTTACAATGAGCAGTTCTTC
V gene: TRBV6-1; D gene: -; J gene: TRBJ2-2; clone size: many; CDR3 protein: CASSQGTGELFF; CDR3 DNA: TGTGCCAGCAGCCAGGGCACCGGGGAGCTGTTTTTT
V gene: TRBV20-1; D gene: -; J gene: TRBJ2-3; clone size: once; CDR3 protein: CSGDDDTDTQYF; CDR3 DNA: TGCAGTGGGGACGATGACACAGATACGCAGTATTTT
V gene: TRBV29-1; D gene: TRBD1; J gene: TRBJ2-5; clone size: -; CDR3 protein: CSETQGDETQYF; CDR3 DNA: TGCAGCGAGACTCAGGGGGACGAGACCCAGTACTTC
V gene: TRBV20-1; D gene: -; J gene: TRBJ2-7; clone size: -; CDR3 protein: CSASPGARDEQYF; CDR3 DNA: TGCAGTGCTAGCCCAGGGGCGCGCGACGAGCAGTACTTC
V gene: TRBV6-1; D gene: TRBD1; J gene: TRBJ1-1; clone size: -; CDR3 protein: CASIGTANTEAFF; CDR3 DNA: TGTGCCAGCATAGGGACAGCCAACACTGAAGCTTTCTTT
V gene: TRBV12-3/TRBV12-4; D gene: TRBD1; J gene: TRBJ1-1; clone size: few; CDR3 protein: CASSTGGPGAFF; CDR3 DNA: TGTGCCAGCAGCACAGGGGGCCCAGGAGCTTTCTTT
V gene: TRBV21-1; D gene: -; J gene: TRBJ2-7; clone size: -; CDR3 protein: CASSRRDREFLYEQYF; CDR3 DNA: TGTGCCAGCAGCCGCCGGGACAGGGAATTCCTCTACGAGCAGTACTTC
V gene: TRBV11-2; D gene: -; J gene: TRBJ1-1; clone size: few; CDR3 protein: CASSQTEATEAFF; CDR3 DNA: TGTGCCAGCAGCCAAACGGAGGCCACTGAAGCTTTCTTT
V gene: TRBV5-1; D gene: TRBD2; J gene: TRBJ2-1; clone size: -; CDR3 protein: CASSIRTSGHNEQFF; CDR3 DNA: TGCGCCAGCAGCATACGGACTAGCGGCCACAATGAGCAGTTCTTC
V gene: TRBV20-1; D gene: -; J gene: TRBJ2-7; clone size: -; CDR3 protein: CSARLRLPMSYEQYF; CDR3 DNA: TGCAGTGCTAGACTACGACTCCCTATGTCCTACGAGCAGTACTTC
V gene: TRBV6-5; D gene: -; J gene: TRBJ2-3; clone size: many; CDR3 protein: CASSYSGGDTQYF; CDR3 DNA: TGTGCCAGCAGTTACTCTGGTGGGGATACGCAGTATTTT
V gene: TRBV5-1; D gene: TRBD2; J gene: TRBJ2-1; clone size: few; CDR3 protein: CASRETSGPNEQFF; CDR3 DNA: TGCGCCAGCAGAGAGACTAGCGGACCCAATGAGCAGTTCTTC
V gene: TRBV7-2; D gene: TRBD2; J gene: TRBJ2-1; clone size: -; CDR3 protein: CASSSRRGAGVGEQFF; CDR3 DNA: TGTGCCAGCAGCTCCCGGCGTGGAGCGGGAGTGGGTGAGCAGTTCTTC